The sample holds a few counts of the clone carrying this T cell receptor beta chain. As yet, its antigen is unknown. The data originate from a study of shared clonotypes between healthy human individuals. Whole-study findings and limits: There were few donors, and this limited the genetic and exposure-history diversity represented.

The team ran DNA from unsorted PBMCs on ten immunoSEQ deep assay plates for sequencing. TCRdb's copy holds only in-frame clones and misses some; the assay was immunoSEQ multiplex PCR. Among about 490,000 clones listed, about 79% were seen once. V was cut by 1 base and J by 3 bases, with 10 bases left in between. CDR3 length: 13 residues. Germline V lookup: CDR1 GTSNPN, CDR2 SVGIG (reference sequence). The rearrangement joins TRBV30 to TRBJ2-7; the D call may be TRBD1 or TRBD2 (5 bases each). This clonotype was obtained from a woman aged 40 to 50 in good health. Some clones in this sample may be carry-over from other donors' samples. The sample comprised PBMCs. The CDR3 is CAWSEGRDYEQYF. DNA of the CDR3: TGTGCCTGGAGTGAGGGACGGGACTACGAGCAGTACTTC.